This TCR beta chain stems from a study of CD8 T cells in Susac syndrome. After extraction with the RNeasy kit, 0.5 to 1 ug of the RNA was reverse transcribed using random hexamers. TCRdb reanalysed the immunoSEQ multiplex PCR reads using MiXCR and keeps one entry per CDR3 protein. This sample has 100,000 to 150,000 distinct CDR3 sequences, with about 94% found just once. Trimming stripped 2 bases from V and 1 base from J, with 8 bases between. This CDR3 has 14 amino acids. This chain links TRBV12-3 or TRBV12-4 with TRBJ2-5; D unclear. The receptor comes from a human donor in good health. The specimen sequenced was CD4+ T cells from PBMCs. CDR3 sequence: CASSLMQAQETQYF. In DNA, the CDR3 is TGTGCCAGCAGTTTAATGCAGGCCCAAGAGACCCAGTACTTC.